A single sample gave rise to the 16 T cell receptor beta chains below, sequenced in a study of CD8 T cells in ankylosing spondylitis (dated by TCRdb to about 2017). Summary of the overall study and its limitations: Blood from ankylosing spondylitis patients appeared to be characterized by a TCR beta motif made up of about 8 highly homologous amino acid variants.

No antigens are known for them. Libraries were constructed by 5' RACE. The sequencer listed for this sample is Illumina HiSeq 2500. TCRdb reprocessed the public reads (quality trimming at Q25 with fastp, clone calling with MiXCR) and kept in-frame beta chains. Rows matching on CDR3 protein sequence are summarized as one entry with the most common DNA and genes. Recorded for this sample are roughly 490,000 distinct CDR3 sequences; under 5.5% of them occurred a single time. Roughly 3.5% of the sample comes from the top ten. The sample was blood, either unsorted or a sorted T cell fraction (not recorded which). These receptor sequences come from a male donor with ankylosing spondylitis.

This clonotype was seen repeatedly, ten times or more. The rearrangement uses TRBV12-3 or TRBV12-4 and TRBJ1-1; tentative D call: TRBD1 (5 bases). The V and J ends lost 2 bases and 4 bases respectively, with 11 bases between them. The CDR3 totals 14 residues. The chain's CDR3 is CASSLTGDGTEAFF. CDR3 coding DNA: TGTGCCAGCAGTTTAACGGGGGATGGCACTGAAGCTTTCTTT.

This clonotype was seen only a few times. The chain is built from TRBV7-9 and TRBJ2-2; D is possibly TRBD1 (6 bases). V was trimmed by 2 bases and J by 1 base, leaving 11 bases between them. The CDR3 contains 16 residues. Germline-derived CDR1 and CDR2 are SEHNR and FQNEAQ (reference sequence). The CDR3 bases are TGTGCCAGCAGCTTATCCGGGACACTGAACACCGGGGAGCTGTTTTTT. It is translated as CASSLSGTLNTGELFF. The full variable domain, its missing parts supplied by reference TRBV7-9 and TRBJ2-2, is DTGVSQNPRHKITKRGQNVTFRCDPISEHNRLYWYRQTLGQGPEFLTYFQNEAQLEKSRLLSDRFSAERPKGSFSTLEIQRTEQGDSAMYLCASSLSGTLNTGELFFGEGSRLTVL.

The chain recombines TRBV18 with TRBJ2-7; D gene unclear. V dropped 1 base and J dropped 2 bases, with 15 bases sitting between them. The CDR3 consists of 16 residues. Germline V gene lookup returns CDR1 KGHSH and CDR2 LQKENI. The CDR3 DNA reads as TGTGCCAGCTCACCACAGTCGGACGTAGGACCCTACGAGCAGTACTTC. It yields the protein CASSPQSDVGPYEQYF.

This clonotype turned up a few times. The V call is TRBV6-1, the J call TRBJ1-1, with TRBD1 identical over 8 bases. The CDR3 spans 14 residues. Germline assignment: CDR1 MNHNS and CDR2 SASEGT. J lost 1 base, V lost 8 bases, and 6 bases had no gene match. This CDR3 is CASQYRGSNTEAFF. The CDR3 nucleotides are TGTGCCAGCCAATACAGGGGGTCGAACACTGAAGCTTTCTTT.

This clonotype has ten or more counts. The J gene is TRBJ2-7, the V gene TRBV10-3; D is unresolved. Looked up from germline, CDR1 is ENHRY and CDR2 is SYGVKD. Trimming removed 11 bases from V and 2 bases from J, with 19 bases in between. The CDR3 runs to 14 residues. Here the CDR3 DNA reads TGTGCCTCGAATAAAGGGCAGTTCACCTACGAGCAGTACTTC. Protein product: CASNKGQFTYEQYF.

At least ten counts were recorded for this clonotype. V usage is TRBV6-5 and J usage is TRBJ1-1; no clear D gene. The V end lost 0 bases, the J end lost 5 bases, and 7 bases lay between the germline ends. The CDR3 totals 13 residues. The germline gives CDR1 MNHEY, CDR2 SVGAGI. In DNA, the CDR3 is TGTGCCAGCAGTTACTCACGTATGACTGAAGCTTTCTTT. The encoded protein is CASSYSRMTEAFF.

This clonotype was counted at least ten times. DNA of the CDR3: TGCAGTGCTAGTTTACTAGCGGGAGTTGAGACCCAGTACTTC. It translates to CSASLLAGVETQYF. The chain uses TRBV20-1 and TRBJ2-5, with 11 bases aligning to TRBD2. The germline V gene encodes CDR1 DFQATT and CDR2 SNEGSKA (reference sequence). The J segment lost 5 bases and the V segment lost 3 bases, leaving 5 bases of the junction unmatched. CDR3 length equals 14 residues.

This clonotype was seen many times. This rearrangement joins TRBV24-1 to TRBJ2-1; the D call may be TRBD1 or TRBD2 (5 bases each). Germline values: CDR1 KGHDR, CDR2 SFDVKD. The CDR3 has 15 amino acids. The V gene lost 1 base and the J gene lost 0 bases, with 6 bases spanning the gap. The CDR3: CATSDLGTSYNEQFF. The CDR3 DNA sequence: TGTGCCACCAGTGATTTAGGGACCTCCTACAATGAGCAGTTCTTC.

This clonotype was picked up many times. This chain links TRBV5-1 with TRBJ2-7; 11 bases are shared with TRBD2. From germline, CDR1 is SGHRS and CDR2 YFSETQ. The V segment lost 4 bases and the J segment 6 bases; nucleotides outside the gene matches: 9. This CDR3 has 15 residues. CDR3 nucleotide sequence: TGCGCCAGCAGCCCTAGGACTAGCGGGTCCCCCGAGCAGTACTTC. Residues: CASSPRTSGSPEQYF. Full variable domain (outside the CDR3, taken from reference TRBV5-1 and TRBJ2-7): KAGVTQTPRYLIKTRGQQVTLSCSPISGHRSVSWYQQTPGQGLQFLFEYFSETQRNKGNFPGRFSGRQFSNSRSEMNVSTLELGDSALYLCASSPRTSGSPEQYFGPGTRLTVT.

This clonotype was observed at least ten times. The chain couples TRBV10-3 to TRBJ2-1; D not resolved. Germline V gene data show CDR1 as ENHRY and CDR2 as SYGVKD. The V gene lost 2 bases and the J gene lost 8 bases, with 13 bases spanning the gap. CDR3 size: 14 residues. The CDR3 DNA follows: TGTGCCATCAGTGAGACCGTGACAAACCATGAGCAGTTCTTC. Translation gives CAISETVTNHEQFF.

This clonotype was seen ten or more times. The chain joins TRBV28 to TRBJ2-7, with D perhaps matching TRBD2 (6 bases). Between the trimmed V and J ends, which lost 4 bases and 7 bases, there was a span of 17 bases. This CDR3 comprises 14 residues. The germline V gene has CDR1 MDHEN and CDR2 SYDVKM. CDR3 in DNA: TGTGCCAGCAGTTCCGGAGGGCGGGTACTTGAGCAGTACTTC. Its protein product is CASSSGGRVLEQYF.

This clonotype was seen many times. V and J are TRBV29-1 and TRBJ2-4, with D maybe TRBD1 (5 bases). Germline lookup yields CDR1 SQVTM and CDR2 ANQGSEA. The CDR3 length is 15 residues. Trimming stripped 6 bases from V and 8 bases from J, with 23 bases between. CDR3 sequence reads: CSVGWGNSLEDIQYF. The CDR3, as DNA: TGCAGCGTCGGGTGGGGCAACTCCTTAGAGGACATTCAGTACTTC.

This clonotype appeared a few times. The chain couples TRBV7-9 to TRBJ1-4, with D possibly matching TRBD1 (5 bases). CDR1 and CDR2 (germline): SEHNR, FQNEAQ (reference sequence). The CDR3 is made up of 11 amino acids. Trimming removed 3 bases from V and 12 bases from J, with 8 bases in between. In nucleotides, the CDR3 is TGTGCCAGCAGCTTGAACAGGCAACTGTTTTTT. Amino acids: CASSLNRQLFF.

This clonotype was found many times. V usage is TRBV7-2 and J usage is TRBJ1-2; 7 bases align to TRBD1. The trim removed 4 bases at V and 8 bases at J, leaving 13 bases unmatched. CDR3 length equals 15 residues. CDR1 is SGHTA, CDR2 FQGNSA, per germline. CDR3 loop: CASSWRDSVRGGYTF. CDR3 bases: TGTGCCAGCAGCTGGCGGGACAGCGTAAGGGGGGGCTACACCTTC.

In this sample, this clonotype turned up many times. The chain carries TRBV15 and TRBJ1-4, with 10 bases that match TRBD1. CDR1 is LNHNV, CDR2 YYDKDF, per germline (reference sequence). There are 15 residues in the CDR3. The J segment lost 6 bases and the V segment lost 5 bases, leaving 6 bases of the junction unmatched. DNA of the CDR3: TGTGCCACCAGCCTTCGGACAGGGGGAGATGAAAAACTGTTTTTT. This gives the protein CATSLRTGGDEKLFF.

The rearrangement links TRBV27 to TRBJ2-5; D perhaps matches TRBD1 (5 bases). CDR3 size: 14 residues. Germline loops: CDR1 MNHEY, CDR2 SMNVEV (reference sequence). The ends were cut back, 8 bases at V and 4 bases at J, with 17 bases in the middle. CDR3 residues: CASRRVTLLETQYF. CDR3 coding DNA: TGTGCCAGCCGCAGGGTTACGTTGTTAGAGACCCAGTACTTC.